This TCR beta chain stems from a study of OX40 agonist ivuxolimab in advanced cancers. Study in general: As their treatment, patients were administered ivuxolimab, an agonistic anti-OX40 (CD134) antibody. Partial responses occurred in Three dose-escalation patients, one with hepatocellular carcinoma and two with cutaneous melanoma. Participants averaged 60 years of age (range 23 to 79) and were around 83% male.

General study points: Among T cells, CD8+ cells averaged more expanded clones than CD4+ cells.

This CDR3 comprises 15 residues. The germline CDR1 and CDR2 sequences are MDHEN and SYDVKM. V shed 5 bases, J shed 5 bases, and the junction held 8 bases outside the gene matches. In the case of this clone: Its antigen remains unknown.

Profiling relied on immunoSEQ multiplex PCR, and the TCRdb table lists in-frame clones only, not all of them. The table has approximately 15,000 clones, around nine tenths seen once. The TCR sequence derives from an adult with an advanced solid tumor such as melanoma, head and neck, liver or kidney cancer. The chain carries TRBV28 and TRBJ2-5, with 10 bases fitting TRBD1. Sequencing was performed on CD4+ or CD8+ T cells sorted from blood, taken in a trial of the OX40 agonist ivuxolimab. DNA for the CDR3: TGTGCCAGCAGTCCTGGGACAGGGGATTGGGAGACCCAGTACTTC. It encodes CASSPGTGDWETQYF.